This TCR beta chain was profiled in a study of OX40 agonist ivuxolimab in advanced cancers. CDR3 size: 17 residues. V lost 6 bases, J lost 4 bases, and 10 bases stayed unmatched. Germline V gene sequence: CDR1 LNHDA, CDR2 SQIVND (reference sequence). Profiling relied on immunoSEQ multiplex PCR, and the TCRdb table lists in-frame clones only, not all of them. The data show more than 35,000 clones, 65% to 85% seen once. The sequenced sample was CD4+ or CD8+ T cells sorted from blood, obtained in a trial of the OX40 agonist ivuxolimab. This sequence joins TRBV19 and TRBJ2-3; 13 nucleotides match TRBD2. The TCR comes from an adult with an advanced solid tumor such as melanoma, head and neck, liver or kidney cancer. CDR3 loop: CASRRTSGSKGADTQYF. The CDR3, as DNA: TGTGCCAGTAGACGGACTAGCGGGAGTAAAGGGGCAGATACGCAGTATTTT.